This T cell receptor beta chain derives from a study of shared clonotypes between healthy human individuals. The CDR3 is 15 residues long. In germline, CDR1 is MGHRA, CDR2 YSYEKL. With respect to this clone: Its antigen remains unidentified.

Study conclusions and caveats: For naive CD4 cells, roughly 5% of clonotypes were shared across a few donors.

Sorted-subset replicate PCR reactions contained 200 ng DNA, corresponding to approximately 30,000 T cell genomes. Authors' analysis steps: Junction-only immunoSEQ sequences carried no quality scores, so filtering differed. Sequencing was performed with immunoSEQ multiplex PCR; in TCRdb, only in-frame clones are kept and a portion is missing. The V and J calls and the clone size are those of that table, but D and trimming were determined from the DNA. The sample yields some 1,100,000 clones, about four fifths seen once. The receptor was isolated from a man aged 18 to 29 in good health. Some clones in this sample may be carry-over from other donors' samples. J is TRBJ2-5 and V is TRBV4-1; 7 bases agree with TRBD2. The tail of the sequence fits TRBJ2-7 better, so the J call may be wrong. What was sequenced was memory CD4+ T cells from PBMCs. The subset is: CD45RA-negative fraction. DNA of the CDR3: TGCGCCAGCAGCCAAGTGGTTAGCGGGTCCTACGAGCAGTACTTC. Translating gives CASSQVVSGSYEQYF.